The sequence of this TCR beta chain was determined in a study of Graves' ophthalmopathy and Graves' hyperthyroidism. RNA served as the template for amplifying TCR beta CDR3 regions. First-round RT-PCR with HTBI primers preceded a second-round multiplex PCR. MiXCR, applied by TCRdb to the multiplex PCR reads, yields one record per CDR3 protein. The sample holds 350,000 to 450,000 distinct CDR3 sequences, about 21% seen once. V dropped 5 bases and J dropped 3 bases, with 16 bases sitting between them. The CDR3 covers 15 residues. Germline CDR1 reads SGHTA; CDR2 reads FQGNSA. Sequenced input: peripheral blood. The TCR sequence derives from a woman between 18 and 29 years old with stable Graves' hyperthyroidism. This chain uses TRBV7-2 with TRBJ1-2; D is uncertain. CDR3 DNA: TGTGCCAGCAGCCCCTGGGAGCGGCCGCACTATGGCTACACCTTC. This gives the protein CASSPWERPHYGYTF.